A selection of T cell receptor beta chains follows, all from one sample in a study of read filtering for tumor transcriptome and immune sequencing. TCRdb itself ran the reads through MiXCR, one entry per CDR3 protein. The table lists 100,000 to 150,000 distinct CDR3 sequences, over 10% of them singletons. What was sequenced was a population of CD138-negative cells sorted from bone marrow. The receptors were gathered from a donor aged 40 or over with multiple myeloma. Both conserved end residues are part of each CDR3. A D gene is named only where the DNA matches it firmly. The size of a clone is reported for some rows only, either as once, few or many, or as a class for expanded clones.

>few|TRBJ2-3|TRBD2|TRBV5-1
CASSPGLADTQYF
TGCGCCAGCAGCCCGGGACTAGCCGATACGCAGTATTTT
>-|TRBJ2-5|-|TRBV10-3
CAISGGYVPETQYF
TGTGCCATCAGTGGAGGTTACGTGCCGGAGACCCAGTACTTC
>many|TRBJ1-5|-|TRBV2
CASSETSGTNQPQHF
TGTGCCAGCAGTGAAACCTCGGGGACGAATCAGCCCCAGCATTTT
>-|TRBJ2-7|-|TRBV5-1
CASSLGDGTYEQYF
TGCGCCAGCAGCTTGGGAGACGGGACATACGAGCAGTACTTC
>many|TRBJ2-1|-|TRBV12-3/TRBV12-4
CASTPGTTSGAQFF
TGTGCCAGCACCCCCGGGACAACCTCGGGCGCGCAGTTCTTC
>many|TRBJ1-5|TRBD1|TRBV20-1
CSARLDRGPGQPQHF
TGCAGTGCTAGATTGGACAGGGGGCCCGGTCAGCCCCAGCATTTT
>-|TRBJ2-1|TRBD2|TRBV3-1
CASSRLADPSYNEQFF
TGTGCCAGCAGCCGACTAGCGGACCCCTCCTACAATGAGCAGTTCTTC
>-|TRBJ2-1|-|TRBV24-1
CATSTNRRLSYNEQFF
TGTGCCACCAGTACGAACAGGAGGCTCTCCTACAATGAGCAGTTCTTC
>many|TRBJ1-2|TRBD1|TRBV12-3/TRBV12-4
CASSPDFGGTGVYGYTF
TGTGCCAGCAGTCCCGATTTCGGAGGGACAGGGGTCTATGGCTACACCTTC
>many|TRBJ1-4|-|TRBV4-2
CASSQGAGGGEKLFF
TGTGCCAGCAGCCAAGGCGCTGGGGGCGGGGAAAAACTGTTTTTT
>-|TRBJ2-2|-|TRBV19
CASSLRTDNTGELFF
TGTGCCAGTAGTTTAAGGACAGACAACACCGGGGAGCTGTTTTTT
>many|TRBJ2-1|TRBD2|TRBV5-4
CASQKTSGGVLNEQFF
TGTGCCAGCCAAAAGACAAGCGGGGGGGTCTTGAATGAGCAGTTCTTC
>many|TRBJ2-3|-|TRBV6-2/TRBV6-3
CASSYAVSTDTQYF
TGTGCCAGCAGTTACGCGGTGAGCACAGATACGCAGTATTTT
>many|TRBJ2-1|-|TRBV25-1
CASIVRRASSYYEQFF
TGTGCCAGCATCGTACGGCGGGCGTCCTCCTACTATGAGCAGTTCTTC
>few|TRBJ1-1|-|TRBV20-1
CSALEQGNTEAFF
TGCAGTGCTTTGGAACAGGGGAACACTGAAGCTTTCTTT
>many|TRBJ2-5|-|TRBV11-2
CASSTSQETQYF
TGTGCCAGCAGCACATCCCAAGAGACCCAGTACTTC
>-|TRBJ1-5|TRBD1|TRBV6-5
CASGRGQGGQPQHF
TGTGCCAGCGGTCGGGGACAGGGTGGTCAGCCCCAGCATTTT
>many|TRBJ1-1|-|TRBV7-9
CASSQDLILNTEAFF
TGTGCCAGCAGCCAAGACCTGATCCTGAACACTGAAGCTTTCTTT
>many|TRBJ1-2|-|TRBV7-2
CASSLSRDHGYTF
TGTGCCAGCAGCTTATCCAGGGATCATGGCTACACCTTC
>many|TRBJ2-1|-|TRBV5-1
CASSRTGLGSGYNEQFF
TGCGCCAGCAGCCGAACCGGTCTGGGAAGTGGGTACAATGAGCAGTTCTTC
>many|TRBJ1-1|-|TRBV29-1
CSVRPPQPNTEAFF
TGCAGCGTGAGGCCCCCACAGCCGAACACTGAAGCTTTCTTT
>many|TRBJ2-7|TRBD2|TRBV6-5
CASSDRREAGLYEQYF
TGTGCCAGCAGTGACCGCCGGGAAGCGGGACTCTACGAGCAGTACTTC
>many|TRBJ2-5|-|TRBV29-1
CTAAGQLETQYF
TGCACCGCGGCGGGACAGCTGGAGACCCAGTACTTC
>many|TRBJ2-6|TRBD2|TRBV4-1
CASSQDPPSGSSGANVLTF
TGCGCCAGCAGCCAAGATCCCCCTAGCGGGTCTTCTGGGGCCAACGTCCTGACTTTC
>many|TRBJ2-1|-|TRBV20-1
CSAYRTNLGPFF
TGCAGTGCTTACAGGACTAACCTGGGGCCGTTCTTC
>many|TRBJ2-3|-|TRBV25-1
CASGGGRARADTQYF
TGTGCCAGCGGAGGGGGGAGGGCCAGGGCAGATACGCAGTATTTT
>many|TRBJ2-6|-|TRBV2
CASSELTGRVLTF
TGTGCCAGCAGTGAACTGACAGGTAGAGTCCTGACTTTC
>many|TRBJ2-3|-|TRBV9
CASSASLETPDTQYF
TGTGCCAGCAGCGCTTCACTAGAAACCCCAGATACGCAGTATTTT
>-|TRBJ1-2|-|TRBV7-9
CASNTGTNYGYTF
TGTGCCAGCAACACAGGGACAAACTATGGCTACACCTTC
>many|TRBJ1-1|TRBD1|TRBV30
CAWGTGVNTEAFF
TGTGCCTGGGGGACAGGGGTGAACACTGAAGCTTTCTTT
>many|TRBJ1-2|-|TRBV12-3/TRBV12-4
CASSSWGGDARYGYTF
TGTGCCAGCAGCTCCTGGGGGGGGGACGCAAGATATGGCTACACCTTC
>-|TRBJ2-5|-|TRBV7-9
CASSLTPETQYF
TGTGCCAGCAGCTTAACCCCGGAGACCCAGTACTTC
>many|TRBJ2-2|-|TRBV7-9
CASSSNRVTGELFF
TGTGCCAGCAGCAGTAACAGGGTAACCGGGGAGCTGTTTTTT
>many|TRBJ1-5|-|TRBV28
CASSVNNQPQHF
TGTGCCAGCAGTGTGAACAATCAGCCCCAGCATTTT
>once|TRBJ1-1|-|TRBV6-5
CASSRNQGQIAFF
TGTGCCAGCAGTCGCAACCAGGGTCAAATTGCCTTCTTT
>few|TRBJ2-1|TRBD2|TRBV6-2/TRBV6-3
CASSAKLALVPYNEQFF
TGTGCCAGCAGTGCCAAACTAGCGCTAGTACCCTACAATGAGCAGTTCTTC
>many|TRBJ1-1|-|TRBV5-1
CASSLEGGYTEAFF
TGCGCCAGCAGCTTGGAGGGGGGATACACTGAAGCTTTCTTT
>many|TRBJ2-3|TRBD2|TRBV20-1
CSARISGADTQYF
TGCAGTGCTAGGATTAGCGGGGCCGATACGCAGTATTTT
>many|TRBJ2-7|TRBD1|TRBV5-1
CASGTEITYEQYF
TGCGCCAGCGGGACAGAAATTACCTACGAGCAGTACTTC
>-|TRBJ1-1|-|TRBV7-9
CASSLVRGNTEAFF
TGTGCCAGCAGCTTAGTACGGGGGAACACTGAAGCTTTCTTT
>many|TRBJ1-2|-|TRBV12-3/TRBV12-4
CASSPQTQRGYTF
TGTGCCAGCAGTCCTCAGACCCAGCGCGGCTACACCTTC
>many|TRBJ2-1|TRBD2|TRBV4-2
CASSQETSGTEQFF
TGTGCCAGCAGCCAAGAAACTAGCGGGACTGAGCAGTTCTTC